Each of the 3 T cell receptor beta chains below was sequenced from the same sample in a study of T-cell reconstitution after alpha-beta-depleted transplantation in children. Preparing the TCRbeta library involved the use of unique molecular identifiers. TCRdb recomputed calls from the PCR reads with MiXCR, one row per CDR3 protein. The sample carries approximately 300,000 distinct CDR3 sequences, approximately 10% recorded once. Sequencing used peripheral blood, obtained 180 days after TCRalphabeta/CD19-depleted stem cell transplant. These receptors were collected from a male patient between 2 and 10 years old who had a stem cell transplant for chronic granulomatous disease, so the T cells may come from the graft donor.

This clonotype has a count of ten or more. V and J are TRBV29-1 and TRBJ1-1; no clear D. This CDR3 is 14 amino acids long. V lost 0 bases and J lost 1, with 9 bases in between. Per germline, CDR1 SQVTM and CDR2 ANQGSEA. The CDR3 DNA reads TGCAGCGTTGAAGAAAAGGGTACGAACACTGAAGCTTTCTTT. This encodes CSVEEKGTNTEAFF.

Ten or more counts support this clonotype. The genes are TRBV12-3 or TRBV12-4 and TRBJ1-6; D is perhaps TRBD1 (6 bases). The V gene lost 5 bases and the J gene lost 9 bases, with 14 bases spanning the gap. This CDR3 region has 14 residues. CDR3 DNA: TGTGCCAGCAGTACTTCCCCCAGGGGTTCACCCCTCCACTTT. This sequence encodes CASSTSPRGSPLHF.

This clonotype was recorded many times. This chain connects TRBV10-3 to TRBJ1-1, with D possibly being TRBD1 (6 bases). V gave up 11 bases and J gave up 1 base, with 17 bases separating them. Germline loops: CDR1 ENHRY, CDR2 SYGVKD. The CDR3 sequence is 14 residues long. The CDR3 DNA reads TGTGCCGTGGGGGGGGCAGCACCGAACACTGAAGCTTTCTTT. This sequence encodes CAVGGAAPNTEAFF.